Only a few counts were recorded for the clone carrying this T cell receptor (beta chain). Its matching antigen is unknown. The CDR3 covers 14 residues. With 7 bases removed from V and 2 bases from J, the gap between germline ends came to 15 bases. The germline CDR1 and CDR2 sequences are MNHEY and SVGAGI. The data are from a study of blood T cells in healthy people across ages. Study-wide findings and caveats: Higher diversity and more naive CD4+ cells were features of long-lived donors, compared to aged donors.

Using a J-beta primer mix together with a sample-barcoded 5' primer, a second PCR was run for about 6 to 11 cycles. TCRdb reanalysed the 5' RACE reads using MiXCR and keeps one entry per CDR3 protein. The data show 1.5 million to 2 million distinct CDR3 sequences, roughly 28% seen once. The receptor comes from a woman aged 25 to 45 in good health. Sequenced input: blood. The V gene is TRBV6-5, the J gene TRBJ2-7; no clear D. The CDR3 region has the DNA TGTGCCAGCATCTCCCCGGCGCCTCCCTACGAGCAGTACTTC. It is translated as CASISPAPPYEQYF.